These T cell receptor beta chains were read from a single sample in a study of technical replicates of blood from a handful of donors. TCRdb keeps only in-frame clones here, not all; method: immunoSEQ multiplex PCR. The sample gives more than 90,000 clones, roughly 95% of which show up once; around 0.2% is in the top ten. The sample was T cells isolated from PBMCs. The receptor source for this set is a human donor in good health. Each CDR3 is given without its conserved first and last residue. Clone size, where shown, is once, few, many, or a class for clones that have expanded.

once | TRBV19 | ASSIRAGKVDEQF
- | TRBV12-2 | ASRLEGDRDQMNTEAF
once | TRBV4-2 | ASSQDGTGGYAGYT
- | TRBV5-1 | ASSFLEGREKLF
- | TRBV19 | ASKRFWLAGNKRGTGELF
- | TRBV6-1 | ASSRALYGYT
- | TRBV6-1 | ASSDPRQLTEAF
- | TRBV13 | ASSPGTSGSLGDTQY
- | TRBV19 | ASSRTGGLYEQY
few | TRBV6-5 | ASNSRQANTEAF
- | TRBV2 | ASSEGGLATDTQY
- | TRBV27 | ASSAWDSVTEAF
- | TRBV19 | ASSTTSQETQY
- | TRBV10-3 | ATAGTGIREKLF
- | TRBV5-1 | ASSLVSGGRGSYT
- | TRBV19 | ASSKERGGYNEQF
- | TRBV5-6 | ASSLAGASGRASEQY
- | TRBV5-1 | ASSAGYSYNEQF
- | TRBV19 | ASSIVGTSIYEQY
- | TRBV11-3 | ASSAPGQRSAF
- | TRBV5-1 | ASSSPGGYGYT
- | TRBV11-2 | ASSLAGFGFGNTIY
- | TRBV28 | ASMRSSGANVLT
- | TRBV6-5 | ASSYGAKQY
- | TRBV30 | AWRTAGVSYNEQF
- | TRBV9 | ASSVVLTGETNYGYT
- | TRBV9 | ASSETGSPYEQY
- | TRBV27 | ASSIPGLAGFDNEQF
- | TRBV2 | ASSSQAEQF
- | TRBV28 | ASTLEREPSYNEQF
- | TRBV4-1 | ASSQYVAGGSSGELF
- | TRBV4-2 | ASSQVAGGRRVTGELF
- | TRBV18 | ASSEERQETQY
- | TRBV4-1 | ASSPGSGGAEGTETQY
- | TRBV7-9 | ASSTTGHYGYT
- | TRBV19 | ATPQDRDGGETQY
- | TRBV5-1 | ASSLSGGGNSPLH
- | TRBV19 | ASSSRDRVGEKLF
- | TRBV28 | ASSFTGRGNQPQH
- | TRBV11-2 | ASSLIAEVTGELF
- | TRBV28 | ASSLSPRDSLTDTQY
once | TRBV9 | ASSVGRGPGNTIY
once | TRBV27 | ASSPIAGGFTDKNIQY